These 10 T cell receptor beta chains share one sample of origin, sequenced in a study of T cell responses to AZD1222 COVID-19 vaccine. TCRdb's copy holds only in-frame clones and misses some; the assay was immunoSEQ multiplex PCR. The sample lists 120,000 or so clones; 92% were seen once. Sample: peripheral blood, taken on day 0 of AZD1222 vaccination. The receptors stem from an adult in good health.

This chain joins TRBV29-1 and TRBJ1-2, with TRBD1 identical over 8 bases. Germline V gene data show CDR1 as SQVTM and CDR2 as ANQGSEA. The CDR3 length is 13 residues. Trimming took 6 bases from V and 0 from J; bases not matched to a gene: 3. DNA for the CDR3: TGCAGCGTAGGGACAGGAGCTAACTATGGCTACACCTTC. It codes for CSVGTGANYGYTF.

This sequence joins TRBV4-3 and TRBJ2-7; D is unresolved. Trimming took off 4 bases at V and 0 bases at J, with 13 bases between the two ends. Germline V gene data show CDR1 as LGHNA and CDR2 as YSLEER. The CDR3 contains 15 residues. The CDR3 protein is CASSLIDGDSYEQYF. The CDR3 region has the DNA TGCGCCAGCAGCCTCATTGACGGCGACTCCTACGAGCAGTACTTC.

The chain links TRBV12-3 or TRBV12-4 to TRBJ2-7; D gene uncertain. The V gene lost 6 bases and the J gene lost 3 bases, with 9 bases spanning the gap. This CDR3 has 12 amino acids. Written as DNA, the CDR3 is TGTGCCAGCAGCTACTTTCGCTACGAGCAGTACTTC. This codes for CASSYFRYEQYF.

In this sample, this clone turned up once. The rearrangement joins TRBV10-3 to TRBJ2-1; 8 bases are a match to TRBD2. Germline V gene lookup returns CDR1 ENHRY and CDR2 SYGVKD. This CDR3 spans 12 amino acids. V lost 6 bases to trimming and J lost 8 bases; unmatched junction nucleotides: 3. The CDR3: CAISPTSDEQFF. The CDR3 DNA is TGTGCCATCAGCCCGACTAGCGATGAGCAGTTCTTC.

Details on this clone: In this CDR3 the conserved last residue, phenylalanine or tryptophan, is missing, so a read error is likely. The DNA is left out, because the CDR3 cannot be placed on it with certainty; the CDR3 is given as TCRdb lists it. The rearrangement links TRBV19 to TRBJ1-2. The CDR3 is 9 amino acids long, termini counted. Looked up from germline, CDR1 is LNHDA and CDR2 is SQIVND (reference sequence). The CDR3 sequence: CASSRDHPG.

The chain joins TRBV5-1 to TRBJ2-7; 7 bases are a match to TRBD1. V shed 5 bases and J 0 bases; nucleotides not matched to a gene: 5. Germline-derived CDR1 and CDR2 are SGHRS and YFSETQ. There are 14 residues in the CDR3. The CDR3 spells CASRVQGSSYEQYF. The CDR3 DNA is TGCGCCAGCAGGGTACAGGGGAGCTCCTACGAGCAGTACTTC.

This clone showed up just once. This chain links TRBV3-1 (or the pseudogene TRBV3-2) with TRBJ1-5; no clear D gene. This CDR3 is 15 amino acids long. Germline V lookup: CDR1 LGHDT, CDR2 YNNKEL (reference sequence). Between the trimmed V and J ends, which lost 4 bases and 3 bases, there was a span of 13 bases. The CDR3 sequence is CASSRTAEFNQPQHF. Here the CDR3 DNA reads TGTGCCAGCAGCCGAACAGCGGAGTTCAATCAGCCCCAGCATTTT.

This chain links TRBV27 with TRBJ2-1, with 10 positions matching TRBD2. Germline CDR1 reads MNHEY; CDR2 reads SMNVEV (reference sequence). CDR3 size: 19 residues. With 2 bases clipped from V and 9 bases from J, the junction kept 19 bases outside the gene matches. The CDR3 DNA reads TGTGCCAGCAGTTTAAAGTTCAGGGGTACTAGCGGGATAGGCACTGAGCAGTTCTTC. Amino acids: CASSLKFRGTSGIGTEQFF.

The V gene is TRBV5-5, the J gene TRBJ2-7, with D perhaps matching TRBD1 (6 bases). V was cut by 0 bases and J by 0 bases, with 13 bases left in between. CDR1 and CDR2 from the germline V gene are SGHKS and YYEKEE (reference sequence). This CDR3 has 16 residues. The DNA of the CDR3 is TGTGCCAGCAGCTTGGTCTTAAACAGGGCCTCCTACGAGCAGTACTTC. This sequence encodes CASSLVLNRASYEQYF.

This rearrangement joins TRBV5-6 to TRBJ1-4; TRBD1 is a possible D gene (5 bases). This CDR3 spans 15 amino acids. V lost 4 bases and J lost 5, with 15 bases in between. Per germline, CDR1 SGHDT and CDR2 YYEEEE. In DNA form, the CDR3 reads TGTGCCAGCAGCCCAGGGACCGGTAAAAATGAAAAACTGTTTTTT. It is translated as CASSPGTGKNEKLFF.